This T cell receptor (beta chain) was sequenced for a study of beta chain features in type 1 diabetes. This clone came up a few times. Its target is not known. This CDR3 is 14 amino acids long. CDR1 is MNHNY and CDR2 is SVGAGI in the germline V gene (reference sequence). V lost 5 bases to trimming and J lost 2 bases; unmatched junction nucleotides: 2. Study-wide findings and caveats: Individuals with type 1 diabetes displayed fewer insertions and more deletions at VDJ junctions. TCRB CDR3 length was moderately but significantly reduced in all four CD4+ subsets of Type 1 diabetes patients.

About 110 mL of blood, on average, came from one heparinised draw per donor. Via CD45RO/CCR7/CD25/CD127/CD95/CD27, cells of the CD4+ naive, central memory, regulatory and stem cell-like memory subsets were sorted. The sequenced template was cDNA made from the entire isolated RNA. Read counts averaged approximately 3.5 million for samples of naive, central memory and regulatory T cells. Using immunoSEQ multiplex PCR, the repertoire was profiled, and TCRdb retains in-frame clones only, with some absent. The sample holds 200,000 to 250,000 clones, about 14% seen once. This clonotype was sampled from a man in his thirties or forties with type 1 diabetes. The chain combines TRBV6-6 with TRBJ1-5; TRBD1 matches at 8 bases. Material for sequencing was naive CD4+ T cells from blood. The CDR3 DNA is TGTGCCAGCAGTCCGGGACAGGGCAATCAGCCCCAGCATTTT. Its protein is CASSPGQGNQPQHF.